These T cell receptor beta chains were read from a single sample in a study of cytomegalovirus exposure and HLA in healthy donors. Generated by immunoSEQ multiplex PCR, the TCRdb table keeps only in-frame clones and is missing some. The table shows roughly 300,000 clones, with more than 80% occurring only once. Material: PBMCs. These receptors all stem from a woman aged 18-29 years in good health and CMV-seronegative. The CDR3 runs from the conserved cysteine through the conserved F or W. The order of the fields is clone size, J gene, V gene, D gene, CDR3 DNA, CDR3 protein. D genes are given only for firm matches. Size is omitted from some rows. Given values are once, few, many or a class for expanded clones.

size: NA; J: TRBJ1-1; V: TRBV25-1; D: TRBD1; DNA: TGTGCCAGCAGTGAGGGACAGGGGTTGAACACTGAAGCTTTCTTT; CDR3: CASSEGQGLNTEAFF
size: NA; J: TRBJ2-7; V: TRBV28; D: NA; DNA: TGTGCCAGCAGTCCACAGGGCTACGAGCAGTACTTC; CDR3: CASSPQGYEQYF
size: NA; J: TRBJ2-2; V: TRBV6-1; D: NA; DNA: TGTGCCAGCAGTGAGGTCCCAGGTCCAGGGAACACCGGGGAGCTGTTTTTT; CDR3: CASSEVPGPGNTGELFF
size: NA; J: TRBJ1-1; V: TRBV19; D: TRBD1; DNA: TGTGCCAGTACTTTGACAGGGACGGCCGACCTAGAAGCTTTCTTT; CDR3: CASTLTGTADLEAFF
size: NA; J: TRBJ1-1; V: TRBV5-1; D: TRBD1; DNA: TGCGCCAGCAGCTTGGGTTGGCAGGGGGCTGAAGCTTTCTTT; CDR3: CASSLGWQGAEAFF
size: NA; J: TRBJ2-1; V: TRBV5-1; D: TRBD2; DNA: TGCGCCAGCAGCTTGAAACTAGCGGGAGATACCAATGAGCAGTTCTTC; CDR3: CASSLKLAGDTNEQFF
size: NA; J: TRBJ2-7; V: TRBV4-2; D: TRBD1; DNA: TGTGCCAGCAGCCAAGATACGCAGGGGGCCTACGAGCAGTACTTC; CDR3: CASSQDTQGAYEQYF
size: NA; J: TRBJ1-5; V: TRBV9; D: NA; DNA: TGTGCCAGCAGCCCCCGCGGGGATGCTCAGCCCCAGCATTTT; CDR3: CASSPRGDAQPQHF
size: NA; J: TRBJ2-1; V: TRBV29-1; D: NA; DNA: TGCAGCGTTCGCGGAGGATCCTACAATGAGCAGTTCTTC; CDR3: CSVRGGSYNEQFF
size: NA; J: TRBJ2-7; V: TRBV10-3; D: NA; DNA: TGTGCCATCAGTGCCCGCAGCGGCTACGAGCAGTACTTC; CDR3: CAISARSGYEQYF
size: NA; J: TRBJ2-5; V: TRBV7-7; D: NA; DNA: TGTGCTAGCAGCTTAAGACTACAAGAGACCCAGTACTTC; CDR3: CASSLRLQETQYF
size: NA; J: TRBJ1-5; V: TRBV6-1; D: NA; DNA: TGTGCCAGCAGTGAAGCGTTTTCGAGGTTGGGTCAGCCCCAGCATTTT; CDR3: CASSEAFSRLGQPQHF
size: NA; J: TRBJ2-2; V: TRBV11-2; D: NA; DNA: TGTGCCAGCAGCTTAATTCCTAGTTCGGCCGGGGAGCTGTTTTTT; CDR3: CASSLIPSSAGELFF
size: NA; J: TRBJ1-1; V: TRBV6-5; D: NA; DNA: TGTGCCAGCAGTTACTCAGGGGAGGGCACCACTGAAGCTTTCTTT; CDR3: CASSYSGEGTTEAFF
size: NA; J: TRBJ2-1; V: TRBV5-6; D: TRBD2; DNA: TGTGCCAGCAGCTTGGGGGTTAGCGGGGACTACAATGAGCAGTTCTTC; CDR3: CASSLGVSGDYNEQFF
size: once; J: TRBJ1-1; V: TRBV2; D: NA; DNA: TGTGCCAGCAGTGAAAGTGGGGGCAGTCGAACTTTCTTT; CDR3: CASSESGGSRTFF
size: NA; J: TRBJ1-4; V: TRBV19; D: NA; DNA: TGTGCCAGCCTCCCGGGGGGTAAGGGTGAAAAACTGTTTTTT; CDR3: CASLPGGKGEKLFF
size: NA; J: TRBJ2-5; V: TRBV5-6; D: NA; DNA: TGTGCCAGCAGCTCTCTCTCGGGGGAGTCGAGAAGGGAGACCCAGTACTTC; CDR3: CASSSLSGESRRETQYF
size: NA; J: TRBJ2-5; V: TRBV5-6; D: TRBD1; DNA: TGTGCCAGCAGCTTGGGGCCTGACAGGGGCCAAGAGACCCAGTACTTC; CDR3: CASSLGPDRGQETQYF
size: NA; J: TRBJ2-7; V: TRBV2; D: TRBD1; DNA: TGTGCCAGCAGTGAATGGGGAACAGGACAGGGCGAGCAGTACTTC; CDR3: CASSEWGTGQGEQYF
size: NA; J: TRBJ2-3; V: TRBV7-2; D: NA; DNA: TGTGCCTGTAGCGATTCCACAGATACGCAGTATTTT; CDR3: CACSDSTDTQYF
size: NA; J: TRBJ2-2; V: TRBV5-1; D: NA; DNA: TGCGCCAGCAAGGCAGACTTTACCGGGGAGCTGTTTTTT; CDR3: CASKADFTGELFF
size: NA; J: TRBJ2-7; V: TRBV27; D: TRBD2; DNA: TGTGCCAGCAGTTTATCGAGTTGGTATGCGGGAGTTCAAGAGCAGTACTTC; CDR3: CASSLSSWYAGVQEQYF
size: NA; J: TRBJ2-5; V: TRBV6-6; D: NA; DNA: TGTGCCAGCAAACCCCCGGGACAACAAGAGACCCAGTACTTC; CDR3: CASKPPGQQETQYF
size: NA; J: TRBJ1-2; V: TRBV9; D: NA; DNA: TGTGCCAGCACCCTTGACAGAGCTAACTATGGCTACACCTTC; CDR3: CASTLDRANYGYTF
size: NA; J: TRBJ1-1; V: TRBV6-5; D: TRBD1; DNA: TGTGCCAGCAGTTACGAGACAGGGGGTGAAGCTTTCTTT; CDR3: CASSYETGGEAFF
size: NA; J: TRBJ2-7; V: TRBV28; D: NA; DNA: TGTGCCAGCTTCCAGGGAACTGAGCAGTACTTC; CDR3: CASFQGTEQYF
size: NA; J: TRBJ2-1; V: TRBV15; D: TRBD2; DNA: TGTGCCACCAGCAGAGGGACTAGCCAGTCACTAACTCCCTACAATGAGCAGTTCTTC; CDR3: CATSRGTSQSLTPYNEQFF
size: NA; J: TRBJ1-3; V: TRBV5-1; D: NA; DNA: TGCGCCAGCAGCTTGGCCCCAGACTCTGGAAACACCATATATTTT; CDR3: CASSLAPDSGNTIYF
size: NA; J: TRBJ1-5; V: TRBV18; D: TRBD1; DNA: TGTGCCAGCTCACCTGGACAGGCCAATCAGCCCCAGCATTTT; CDR3: CASSPGQANQPQHF
size: NA; J: TRBJ1-4; V: TRBV4-1; D: NA; DNA: TGCGCCAGCAGCCAAGGGACAAGTTTTAATGAAAAACTGTTTTTT; CDR3: CASSQGTSFNEKLFF
size: NA; J: TRBJ2-2; V: TRBV29-1; D: NA; DNA: TGCAGCGTGGGACTCCTAAACACCGGGGAGCTGTTTTTT; CDR3: CSVGLLNTGELFF